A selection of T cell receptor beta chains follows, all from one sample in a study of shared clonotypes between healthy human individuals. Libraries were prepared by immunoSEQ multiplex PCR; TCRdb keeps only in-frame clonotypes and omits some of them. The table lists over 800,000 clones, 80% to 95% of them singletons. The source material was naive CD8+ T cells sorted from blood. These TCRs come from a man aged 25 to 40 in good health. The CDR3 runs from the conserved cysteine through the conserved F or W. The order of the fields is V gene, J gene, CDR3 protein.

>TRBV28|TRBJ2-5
CASSLVDRGQETQYF
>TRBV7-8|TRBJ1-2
CASGRDRAYYGYTF
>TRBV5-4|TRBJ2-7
CASSLALAGGTSYEQYF
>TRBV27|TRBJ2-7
CASSTTPGGTYEQYF
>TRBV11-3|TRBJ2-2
CASSPSGGRQTGELFF
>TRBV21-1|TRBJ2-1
CASSAPGQGIRGEQFF
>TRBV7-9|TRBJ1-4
CASSLASSGANEKLFF
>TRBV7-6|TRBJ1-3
CASSAQGRGTLSGNTIYF
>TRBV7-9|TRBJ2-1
CASSFPGGGLARVNEQFF
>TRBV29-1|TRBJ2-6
CSDRETGANVLTF
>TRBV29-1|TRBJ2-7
CSSPSGGSSYEQYF
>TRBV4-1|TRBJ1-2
CASSQEIVVGASYGYTF
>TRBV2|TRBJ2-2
CASRIMGSGELFF
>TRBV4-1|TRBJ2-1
CASSQGGHGGTDEQFF
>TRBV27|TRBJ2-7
CASSYGMKREQYF
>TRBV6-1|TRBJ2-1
CASSVGLANHSYNEQFF
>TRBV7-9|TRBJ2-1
CASSLLRPGAAETAIGQFF
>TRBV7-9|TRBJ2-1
CASSRTGTSGNEQFF
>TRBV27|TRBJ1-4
CASSPRLATNEKLFF
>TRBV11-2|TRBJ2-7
CASSSDNSEQYF
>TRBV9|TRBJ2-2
CASSVVGSGTPLKGGELFF
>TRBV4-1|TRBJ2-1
CASSTGVEQFF
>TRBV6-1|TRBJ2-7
CAVEAGFQDEQYF
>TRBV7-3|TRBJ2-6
CASSLGVGGANVLTF
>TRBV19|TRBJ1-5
CASSIGAGYQPQHF
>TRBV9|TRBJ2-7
CASSPEEGIYEQYF
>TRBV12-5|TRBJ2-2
CASGLGIAGDIPTGELFF
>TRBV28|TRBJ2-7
CATLKGYEQYF
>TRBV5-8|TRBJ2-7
CASRLHTTNFHEQYF
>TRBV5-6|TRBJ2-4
CASSYGTGKNIQYF
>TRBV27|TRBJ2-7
CASSLWAGYEQYF
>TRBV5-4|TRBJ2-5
CASSFPGQGRQETQYF